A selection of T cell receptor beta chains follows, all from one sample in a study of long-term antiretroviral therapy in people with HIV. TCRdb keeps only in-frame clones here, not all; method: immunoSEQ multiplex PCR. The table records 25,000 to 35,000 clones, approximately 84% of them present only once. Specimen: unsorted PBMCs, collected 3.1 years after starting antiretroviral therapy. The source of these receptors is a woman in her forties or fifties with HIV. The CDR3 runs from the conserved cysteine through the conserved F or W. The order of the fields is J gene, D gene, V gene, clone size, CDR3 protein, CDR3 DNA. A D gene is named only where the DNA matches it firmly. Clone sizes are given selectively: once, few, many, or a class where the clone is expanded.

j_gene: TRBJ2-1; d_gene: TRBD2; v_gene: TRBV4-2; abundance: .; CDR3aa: CASSQDRGGGNNEQFF; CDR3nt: TGTGCCAGCAGCCAAGATCGCGGGGGGGGCAACAATGAGCAGTTCTTC
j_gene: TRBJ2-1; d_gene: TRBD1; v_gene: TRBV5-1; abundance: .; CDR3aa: CASSQQDRGRNEQFF; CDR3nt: TGCGCCAGCAGCCAACAAGACAGGGGACGCAATGAGCAGTTCTTC
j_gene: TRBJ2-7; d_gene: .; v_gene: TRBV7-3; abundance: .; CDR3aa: CASSLMGLGDEQYF; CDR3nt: TGTGCCAGCAGCCTCATGGGACTTGGCGACGAGCAGTACTTC
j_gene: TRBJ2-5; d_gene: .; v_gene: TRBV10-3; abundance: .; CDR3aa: CAARGAAKTQYF; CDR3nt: TGTGCCGCTCGAGGGGCGGCGAAGACCCAGTACTTC
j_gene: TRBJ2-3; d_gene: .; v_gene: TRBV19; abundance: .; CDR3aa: CASSTEDTQYF; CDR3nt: TGTGCCAGTAGCACGGAGGATACGCAGTATTTT
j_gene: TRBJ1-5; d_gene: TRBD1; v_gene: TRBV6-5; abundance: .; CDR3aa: CASSYARDSGQPQHF; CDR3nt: TGTGCCAGCAGTTACGCCCGGGACAGCGGTCAGCCCCAGCATTTT
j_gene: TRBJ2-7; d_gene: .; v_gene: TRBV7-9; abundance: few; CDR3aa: CASRDGRFYEQYF; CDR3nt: TGTGCCAGCAGGGATGGTAGGTTCTACGAGCAGTACTTC
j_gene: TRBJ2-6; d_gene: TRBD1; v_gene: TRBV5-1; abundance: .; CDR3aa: CASSRGQNSGANVLTF; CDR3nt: TGCGCCAGCAGCCGGGGACAGAACTCTGGGGCCAACGTCCTGACTTTC
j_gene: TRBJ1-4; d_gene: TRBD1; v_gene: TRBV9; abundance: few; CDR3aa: CASSPRTGGTTNEKLFF; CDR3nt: TGTGCCAGCAGCCCCAGGACAGGCGGCACAACTAATGAAAAACTGTTTTTT
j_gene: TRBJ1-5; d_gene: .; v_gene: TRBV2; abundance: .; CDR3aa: CASSEPGHRGQPQHF; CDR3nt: TGTGCCAGCAGTGAGCCGGGACATAGGGGTCAGCCCCAGCATTTT
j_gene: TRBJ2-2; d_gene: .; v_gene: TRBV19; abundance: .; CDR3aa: CASTGADGELFF; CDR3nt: TGTGCCAGTACTGGGGCGGACGGGGAGCTGTTTTTT
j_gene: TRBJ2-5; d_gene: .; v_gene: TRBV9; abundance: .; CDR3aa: CASSGNVGASIETQYF; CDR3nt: TGTGCCAGCAGCGGTAACGTGGGGGCCTCGATAGAGACCCAGTACTTC
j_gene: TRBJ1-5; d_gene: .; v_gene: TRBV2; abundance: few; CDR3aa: CASKGDGNQPQHF; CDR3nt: TGTGCCAGCAAGGGTGACGGCAATCAGCCCCAGCATTTT
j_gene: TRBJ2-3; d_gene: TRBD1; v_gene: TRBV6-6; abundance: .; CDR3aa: CASRHGQATDTQYF; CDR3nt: TGTGCCAGCAGACATGGACAGGCCACAGATACGCAGTATTTT
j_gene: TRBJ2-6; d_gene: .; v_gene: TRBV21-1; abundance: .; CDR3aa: CAGGSSSGANVLTF; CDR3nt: TGTGCCGGGGGGTCCTCCTCTGGGGCCAACGTCCTGACTTTC
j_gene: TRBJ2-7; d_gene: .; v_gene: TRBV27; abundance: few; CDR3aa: CASSLEGSSYEQYF; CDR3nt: TGTGCCAGCAGTTTAGAAGGGAGCTCCTACGAGCAGTACTTC
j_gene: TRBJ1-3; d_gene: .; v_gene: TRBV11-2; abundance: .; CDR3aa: CASTPLGLYNAGNTIYF; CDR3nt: TGTGCCAGCACCCCATTGGGGCTTTACAACGCTGGAAACACCATATATTTT
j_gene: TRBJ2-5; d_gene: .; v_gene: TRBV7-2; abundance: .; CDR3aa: CASSSGKFQETQYF; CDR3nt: TGTGCCAGCAGCTCAGGAAAGTTCCAAGAGACCCAGTACTTC
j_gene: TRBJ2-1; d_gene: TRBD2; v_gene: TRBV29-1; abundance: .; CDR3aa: CSGWGGYTLGEQFF; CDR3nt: TGCAGCGGATGGGGGGGATATACCCTGGGTGAGCAGTTCTTC
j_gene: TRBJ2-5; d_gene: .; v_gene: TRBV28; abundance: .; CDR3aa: CASSLGTQETQYF; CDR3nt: TGTGCCAGCAGTTTAGGGACCCAAGAGACCCAGTACTTC
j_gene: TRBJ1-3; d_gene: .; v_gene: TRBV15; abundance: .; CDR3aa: CATSRDRTTSGNTIYF; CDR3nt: TGTGCCACCAGCAGAGATCGAACTACCTCTGGAAACACCATATATTTT
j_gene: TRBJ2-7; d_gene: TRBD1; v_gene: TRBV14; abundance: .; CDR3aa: CASRTDRDYEQYF; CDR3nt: TGTGCCAGCAGAACCGACAGGGACTACGAGCAGTACTTC
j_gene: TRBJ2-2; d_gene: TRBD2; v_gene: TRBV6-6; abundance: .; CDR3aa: CASRRGLAGTTGELFF; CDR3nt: TGTGCCAGCAGGAGGGGGCTAGCGGGGACGACCGGGGAGCTGTTTTTT
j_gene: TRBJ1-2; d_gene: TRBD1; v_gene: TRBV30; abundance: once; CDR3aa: CAWSPGGAGYGYTF; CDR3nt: TGTGCCTGGAGCCCAGGGGGCGCCGGCTATGGCTACACCTTC
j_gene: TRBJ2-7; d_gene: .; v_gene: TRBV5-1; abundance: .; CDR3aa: CASSWGESYEQYF; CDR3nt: TGCGCCAGCAGCTGGGGGGAGTCCTACGAGCAGTACTTC
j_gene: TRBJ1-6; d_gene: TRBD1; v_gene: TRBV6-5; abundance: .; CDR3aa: CASSFGTGDNSPLHF; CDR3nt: TGTGCCAGCAGTTTCGGGACAGGCGATAATTCACCCCTCCACTTT
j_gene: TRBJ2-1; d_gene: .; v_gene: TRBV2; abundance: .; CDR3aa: CASSRQIEQFF; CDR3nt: TGTGCCAGCAGTCGACAAATTGAGCAGTTCTTC
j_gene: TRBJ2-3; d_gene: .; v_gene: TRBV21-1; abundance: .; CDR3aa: CASRVQGSTDTQYF; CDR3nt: TGTGCCAGCAGAGTCCAGGGTAGCACAGATACGCAGTATTTT
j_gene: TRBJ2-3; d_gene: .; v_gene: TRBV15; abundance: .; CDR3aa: CATSPPKPSPSTDTQYF; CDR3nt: TGTGCCACCAGCCCTCCGAAACCTTCCCCTAGCACAGATACGCAGTATTTT
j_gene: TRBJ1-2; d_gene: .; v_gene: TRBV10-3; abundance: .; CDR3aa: CASIRQVGPLDGYTF; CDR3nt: TGTGCCTCCATCCGCCAGGTGGGGCCTTTGGATGGCTACACCTTC
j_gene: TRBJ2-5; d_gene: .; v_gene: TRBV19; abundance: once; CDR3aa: CASSWSGETQYF; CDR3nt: TGTGCCAGTAGTTGGAGCGGAGAGACCCAGTACTTC
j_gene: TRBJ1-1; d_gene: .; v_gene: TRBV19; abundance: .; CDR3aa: CASSSLLATEAFF; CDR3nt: TGTGCCAGTAGTTCCCTTTTAGCCACTGAAGCTTTCTTT
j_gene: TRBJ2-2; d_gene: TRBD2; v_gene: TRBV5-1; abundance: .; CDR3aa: CASSSGLVAGELFF; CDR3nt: TGCGCCAGCAGCTCGGGACTAGTCGCCGGGGAGCTGTTTTTT
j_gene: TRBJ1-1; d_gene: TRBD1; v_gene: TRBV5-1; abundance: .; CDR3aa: CASSLGTTGGRWNTEAFF; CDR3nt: TGCGCCAGCAGCTTGGGGACGACAGGGGGGCGTTGGAACACTGAAGCTTTCTTT
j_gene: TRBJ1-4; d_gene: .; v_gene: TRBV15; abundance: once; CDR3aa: CATSREDLGEKLFF; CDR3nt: TGTGCCACCAGCAGAGAGGACTTAGGAGAAAAACTGTTTTTT
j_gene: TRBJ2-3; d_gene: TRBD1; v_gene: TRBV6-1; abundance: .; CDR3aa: CASSEAWRAGGGTDTQYF; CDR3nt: TGTGCCAGCAGTGAAGCGTGGAGGGCAGGGGGCGGCACAGATACGCAGTATTTT
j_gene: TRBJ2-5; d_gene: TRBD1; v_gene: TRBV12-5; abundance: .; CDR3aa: CASGLTTGGGETQYF; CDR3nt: TGTGCTAGTGGTTTGACCACAGGGGGCGGGGAGACCCAGTACTTC
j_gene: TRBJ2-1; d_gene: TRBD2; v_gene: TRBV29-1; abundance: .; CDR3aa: CSVERLAGGVYNEQFF; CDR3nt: TGCAGCGTTGAACGGCTAGCGGGGGGGGTTTACAATGAGCAGTTCTTC
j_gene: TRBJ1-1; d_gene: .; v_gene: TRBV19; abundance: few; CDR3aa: CASSIGRRGNTEAFF; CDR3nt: TGTGCCAGTAGTATAGGGAGGCGCGGGAACACTGAAGCTTTCTTT
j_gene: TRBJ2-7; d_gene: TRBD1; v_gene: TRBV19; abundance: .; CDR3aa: CASSILGTGGEQYF; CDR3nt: TGTGCCAGTAGTATCCTCGGGACAGGGGGTGAGCAGTACTTC
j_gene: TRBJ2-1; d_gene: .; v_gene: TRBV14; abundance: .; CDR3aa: CASSQRGGSYNEQFF; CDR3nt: TGTGCCAGCAGCCAAAGGGGGGGATCCTACAATGAGCAGTTCTTC
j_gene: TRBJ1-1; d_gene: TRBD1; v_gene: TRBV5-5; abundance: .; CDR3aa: CASSLAGTGVFEAFF; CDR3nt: TGTGCCAGCAGCTTGGCCGGGACAGGGGTTTTTGAAGCTTTCTTT
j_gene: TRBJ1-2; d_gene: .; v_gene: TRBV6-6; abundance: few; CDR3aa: CASSLQGDYGYTF; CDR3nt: TGTGCCAGCAGTTTACAGGGCGACTATGGCTACACCTTC
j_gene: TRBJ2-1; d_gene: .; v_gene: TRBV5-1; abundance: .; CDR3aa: CASSLEGGAGNEQFF; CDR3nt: TGCGCCAGCAGCTTGGAAGGGGGGGCGGGTAATGAGCAGTTCTTC
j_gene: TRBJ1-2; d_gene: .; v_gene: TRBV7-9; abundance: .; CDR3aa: CASSSLTLGTAANYGYTF; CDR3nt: TGTGCCAGCAGCTCGCTGACTCTAGGGACGGCAGCTAACTATGGCTACACCTTC
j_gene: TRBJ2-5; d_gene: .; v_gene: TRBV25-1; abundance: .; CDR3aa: CASSEYDGLDWSQETQYF; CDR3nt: TGTGCCAGCAGTGAATATGACGGGTTGGACTGGTCGCAAGAGACCCAGTACTTC
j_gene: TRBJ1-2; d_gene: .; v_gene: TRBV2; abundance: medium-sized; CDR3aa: CASSRVAGVVNYGYTF; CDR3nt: TGTGCCAGCAGTAGGGTCGCAGGGGTGGTAAACTATGGCTACACCTTC
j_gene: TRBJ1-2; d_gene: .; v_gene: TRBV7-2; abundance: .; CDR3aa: CASSLSLLGGYTF; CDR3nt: TGTGCCAGCAGCCTGAGCCTACTTGGGGGCTACACCTTC
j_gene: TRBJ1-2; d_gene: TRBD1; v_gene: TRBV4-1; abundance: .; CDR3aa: CASNHGDSRLGYTF; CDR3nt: TGCGCCAGCAATCACGGGGACAGTCGTTTAGGCTACACCTTC
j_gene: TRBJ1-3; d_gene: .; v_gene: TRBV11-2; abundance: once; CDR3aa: CASSLTGGTESTIYF; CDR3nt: TGTGCCAGCAGCCTCACGGGTGGCACGGAATCCACCATATATTTT
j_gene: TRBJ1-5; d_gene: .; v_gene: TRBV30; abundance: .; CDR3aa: CAWSGGINQPQHF; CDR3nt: TGTGCCTGGAGTGGCGGGATCAATCAGCCCCAGCATTTT